The 5 T cell receptor beta chains reported below all come from one sample, sequenced in a study of radiotherapy plus CTLA-4 blockade in lung cancer. Produced via immunoSEQ multiplex PCR; TCRdb's table is partial and in-frame only. The sample records 80,000 or so clones, 78% being singletons. Here the sequenced sample was peripheral blood, taken from a patient treated with radiotherapy plus ipilimumab. These receptors originate from a human donor with non-small cell lung cancer whose response to radiotherapy plus ipilimumab could not be evaluated. Some clones in this sample may be carry-over from other donors' samples.

The chain employs TRBV6-1 and TRBJ1-6, with a weak D call TRBD1 (5 bases). Looked up from germline, CDR1 is MNHNS and CDR2 is SASEGT. This CDR3 is built from 12 residues. V lost 3 bases, J lost 19 bases, and 16 bases lay in between. The CDR3 region has the DNA TGTGCCAGCAGTGATAGGGGAGGGGCCAGTCACTTT. Translation gives CASSDRGGASHF.

The genes are TRBV5-1 and TRBJ1-2, with D possibly matching TRBD1 (6 bases). With 4 bases removed from V and 4 bases from J, the gap between germline ends came to 11 bases. CDR3 length equals 13 residues. Germline V gives CDR1 SGHRS, CDR2 YFSETQ. The CDR3, as DNA: TGCGCCAGCAGCCAAGGACAGCGCTATGGCTACACCTTC. Translating it yields CASSQGQRYGYTF.

V is TRBV30 and J is TRBJ1-6; 7 nucleotides line up with TRBD1. The germline V gene encodes CDR1 GTSNPN and CDR2 SVGIG (reference sequence). This CDR3 spans 14 amino acids. Trimming took 6 bases from V and 7 from J; bases not matched to a gene: 9. The CDR3 sequence is CACRQGVLNSPLHF. CDR3 sequence (DNA): TGTGCCTGCAGACAGGGCGTCTTAAATTCACCCCTCCACTTT.

CDR3 nucleotide sequence: TGTGCCAGCAGCTCAGTCGGGGGGATTGCCAAAAACATTCAGTACTTC. Protein product: CASSSVGGIAKNIQYF. V gene TRBV7-2 combines with J gene TRBJ2-4; TRBD2 aligns across 7 bases. The V gene end was trimmed by 4 bases and the J gene end by 1 base; junction bases not matched to a gene: 7. The CDR3 is 16 residues long. Germline CDR1 SGHTA, CDR2 FQGNSA. The full variable domain, its missing parts supplied by reference TRBV7-2 and TRBJ2-4, is GAGVSQSPSNKVTEKGKDVELRCDPISGHTALYWYRQSLGQGLEFLIYFQGNSAPDKSGLPSDRFSAERTGGSVSTLTIQRTQQEDSAVYLCASSSVGGIAKNIQYFGAGTRLSVL.

The CDR3 is CASGLSNQPQHF. The CDR3 DNA follows: TGTGCCAGCGGCTTAAGCAATCAGCCCCAGCATTTT. The chain joins TRBV28 to TRBJ1-5; no clear D gene. Trimming took 8 bases from V and 1 from J, leaving 6 bases between them. The CDR3 sequence is 12 residues long. The germline V gene encodes CDR1 MDHEN and CDR2 SYDVKM.